The 18 T cell receptor beta chains given below trace back to one sample, sequenced in a study of T cells in Graves' hyperthyroidism and ophthalmopathy. Researchers amplified the TCR beta CDR3 regions from RNA transcripts. The study used the HTBI primer set for a first-round RT-PCR of the TCR CDR3. TCRdb ran MiXCR on the multiplex PCR reads and lists one entry per CDR3 protein. The table records roughly 500,000 distinct CDR3 sequences, approximately 49% of them present only once. The sample was peripheral blood or thyroid tissue (not recorded which). These receptors came from an adult woman with Graves' disease, either hyperthyroidism or ophthalmopathy (not recorded which).

A remark on this clonotype: The junction departs from germline at one end; a sequencing error may be responsible. The V and J genes are TRBV7-9 and TRBJ2-2; TRBD2 matches at 13 bases. Germline V gives CDR1 SEHNR, CDR2 FQNEAQ (reference sequence). CDR3 size: 17 residues. The CDR3 reads CASSFRTSGGRTEELFF. In DNA form, the CDR3 reads TGTGCCAGCAGCTTCCGGACTAGCGGGGGACGTACCGAGGAGCTGTTTTTT.

This sequence joins TRBV5-4 and TRBJ1-4; D is undetermined. The CDR3 is 12 amino acids. The germline CDR1 and CDR2 sequences are SGHNT and YYREEE (reference sequence). V lost 1 base and J lost 7, with 5 bases in between. In DNA form, the CDR3 reads TGTGCCAGCAGCTTGAGTAGTGAAAAACTGTTTTTT. Protein product: CASSLSSEKLFF.

This clonotype has just a few counts. The rearrangement uses TRBV30 and TRBJ1-2; the D is unclear. The CDR3 loop spans 12 amino acids. Trimming pared 0 bases from V and 8 bases from J, leaving 10 bases between. Germline CDR1 reads GTSNPN; CDR2 reads SVGIG (reference sequence). The CDR3 nucleotides are TGTGCCTGGAGTGTACCTGTAGACGGCTACACCTTC. Translation gives CAWSVPVDGYTF. Looking up the rest from reference TRBV30 and TRBJ1-2 gives the full variable domain: SQTIHQWPATLVQPVGSPLSLECTVEGTSNPNLYWYRQAAGRGLQLLFYSVGIGQISSEVPQNLSASRPQDRQFILSSKKLLLSDSGFYLCAWSVPVDGYTFGSGTRLTVV.

The CDR3 region has the DNA TGTGCCACCGGCCAAGACAGGGCGGCTAATGAAAAACTGTTTTTT. Translation: CATGQDRAANEKLFF. The rearrangement joins TRBV15 to TRBJ1-4, with TRBD1 matching over 7 bases. This CDR3 has 15 residues. V was clipped by 8 bases and J by 3 bases; unmatched bases: 9. Looked up from germline, CDR1 is LNHNV and CDR2 is YYDKDF (reference sequence).

The genes are TRBV5-1 and TRBJ1-2, with a weak D call TRBD1 (5 bases). The CDR3 sequence is 14 residues long. Trimming removed 4 bases at V and 5 bases at J, with 15 bases between. In germline, CDR1 is SGHRS, CDR2 YFSETQ. The CDR3 bases are TGCGCCAGCAGCCAAGATCGGCAGGGATATGGCTACACCTTC. It translates to CASSQDRQGYGYTF. The variable domain in full, with the rest retrieved from reference TRBV5-1 and TRBJ1-2, is KAGVTQTPRYLIKTRGQQVTLSCSPISGHRSVSWYQQTPGQGLQFLFEYFSETQRNKGNFPGRFSGRQFSNSRSEMNVSTLELGDSALYLCASSQDRQGYGYTFGSGTRLTVV.

This clonotype has a handful of counts. A single base separates this from a much larger clone, so it may be a read error. This chain uses TRBV7-2 with TRBJ1-1; no clear D gene. The V end lost 1 base, the J end lost 0 bases, and 6 bases lay between the germline ends. This CDR3 is 14 amino acids long. Germline V gene data show CDR1 as SGHTA and CDR2 as FQGNSA. CDR3 DNA sequence: TGTGCCAGCAGCTTAGGTCTCGTGAACACTGAAGCTTTCTTT. Protein sequence: CASSLGLVNTEAFF.

In this sample, this clonotype turned up many times. This rearrangement joins TRBV19 to TRBJ2-7, with a tentative D call TRBD1 (6 bases). Germline V gene sequence: CDR1 LNHDA, CDR2 SQIVND (reference sequence). The V end lost 1 base, the J end lost 2 bases, and 9 bases lay between the germline ends. The CDR3 totals 14 residues. In DNA form, the CDR3 reads TGTGCCAGTAGTATAGCAGGGACAACCTACGAGCAGTACTTC. This encodes CASSIAGTTYEQYF.

The table lists this clonotype with a few counts. The V and J genes are TRBV7-3 and TRBJ2-7, with 9 bases lining up with TRBD1. CDR1 is SGHTA and CDR2 is FQGTGA in the germline V gene. Unmatched junction bases numbered 9, after V lost 5 bases and J lost 7 bases. There are 14 residues in the CDR3. The CDR3 DNA sequence: TGTGCCAGCAGCCTCGCCGGGACAGGGAGTGAGCAGTACTTC. The encoded protein is CASSLAGTGSEQYF.

This chain uses TRBV7-2 with TRBJ2-2; no reliable D call. Germline CDR1 SGHTA, CDR2 FQGNSA. The CDR3 spans 13 residues. V was trimmed by 5 bases and J by 6 bases, leaving 10 bases between them. As DNA, the CDR3 is TGTGCCAGCAGCCGGTCGGGCTCCGGGGAGCTGTTTTTT. Protein sequence: CASSRSGSGELFF. Based on the CDR3 plus reference TRBV7-2 and TRBJ2-2, the full variable domain is GAGVSQSPSNKVTEKGKDVELRCDPISGHTALYWYRQSLGQGLEFLIYFQGNSAPDKSGLPSDRFSAERTGGSVSTLTIQRTQQEDSAVYLCASSRSGSGELFFGEGSRLTVL.

This clonotype was recorded many times. The chain has TRBV5-1 and TRBJ1-3, with D unclear. This CDR3 spans 14 amino acids. Germline loops: CDR1 SGHRS, CDR2 YFSETQ. V lost 7 bases and J 2 bases, leaving 13 bases between the germline ends. CDR3 DNA sequence: TGCGCCAGCCGGTTCGGGCCCGCTGGAAACACCATATATTTT. Its translation: CASRFGPAGNTIYF. The full variable domain, with the rest looked up from reference TRBV5-1 and TRBJ1-3, is KAGVTQTPRYLIKTRGQQVTLSCSPISGHRSVSWYQQTPGQGLQFLFEYFSETQRNKGNFPGRFSGRQFSNSRSEMNVSTLELGDSALYLCASRFGPAGNTIYFGEGSWLTVV.

This clonotype was detected only a few times. J is TRBJ1-6 and V is TRBV7-6; D call uncertain. V was trimmed by 5 bases and J by 7 bases, leaving 9 bases between them. CDR3 length: 13 residues. CDR1 is SGHVS and CDR2 is FNYEAQ in the germline V gene. The CDR3 protein is CASSARKNSPLHF. CDR3 nucleotides: TGTGCCAGCAGCGCCCGGAAGAATTCACCCCTCCACTTT. The whole variable domain, filled in from reference TRBV7-6 and TRBJ1-6, reads GAGVSQSPRYKVTKRGQDVALRCDPISGHVSLYWYRQALGQGPEFLTYFNYEAQQDKSGLPNDRFSAERPEGSISTLTIQRTEQRDSAMYRCASSARKNSPLHFGNGTRLTVT.

The chain joins TRBV10-3 to TRBJ2-5; 9 nucleotides agree with TRBD1. The J call is doubtful: the DNA matches TRBJ2-7 better. Germline V gene lookup returns CDR1 ENHRY and CDR2 SYGVKD. The CDR3 loop spans 15 amino acids. The DNA of the CDR3 is TGTGCCATCAGTGGACCTTGGGGACAGGGCTACGAGCAGTACTTC. Protein: CAISGPWGQGYEQYF.

The V call is TRBV7-3, the J call TRBJ1-4; maybe TRBD1 (5 bases). Trimming left V 5 bases short and J 11 bases short, with 12 bases between. Germline values: CDR1 SGHTA, CDR2 FQGTGA. The CDR3 loop spans 12 amino acids. The chain's CDR3 is CASSQEGDKLFF. The CDR3 DNA sequence: TGTGCCAGCAGCCAGGAAGGGGACAAACTGTTTTTT.

The V gene is TRBV6-2 or TRBV6-3, the J gene TRBJ1-5; 9 positions agree with TRBD1. This CDR3 contains 15 residues. J gave up 6 bases and V 4 bases, and 7 bases lay outside the gene matches. Germline CDR1 is MNHEY and CDR2 is SVGEGT. Written as DNA, the CDR3 is TGTGCCAGCAGTTCGACAGGGGGTAATGGTCAGCCCCAGCATTTT. This encodes CASSSTGGNGQPQHF.

In its sample, this clonotype was seen many times. V is TRBV10-3 and J is TRBJ2-6, with D unclear. There are 15 residues in the CDR3. Germline loops: CDR1 ENHRY, CDR2 SYGVKD. Trimming took off 4 bases at V and 0 bases at J, with 7 bases between the two ends. This chain's CDR3 is CAISAEFSGANVLTF. In nucleotides, the CDR3 is TGTGCCATCAGTGCAGAGTTCTCTGGGGCCAACGTCCTGACTTTC.

The chain carries TRBV25-1 and TRBJ1-4; 12 bases align to TRBD1. The CDR3 length is 16 residues. Per germline, CDR1 MGHDK and CDR2 SYGVNS. Unmatched junction bases numbered 3, after V lost 1 base and J lost 6 bases. The DNA for the CDR3 is TGTGCCAGCAGTGAATCGGGACAGGGGGCAGATGAAAAACTGTTTTTT. Translation: CASSESGQGADEKLFF.

This clonotype was observed at least ten times. Written as DNA, the CDR3 is TGTGCCAGCAGCCCGGACAGGGTACGGCGCACTGAAGCTTTCTTT. This translates into CASSPDRVRRTEAFF. This chain links TRBV7-2 with TRBJ1-1; 8 positions agree with TRBD1. Losses at the gene ends were 5 bases for V and 4 bases for J; bases not matched to a gene: 9. The V gene's germline CDR1 is SGHTA and CDR2 FQGNSA. The CDR3 is made up of 15 amino acids. Full variable domain (remainder filled in from reference TRBV7-2 and TRBJ1-1): GAGVSQSPSNKVTEKGKDVELRCDPISGHTALYWYRQSLGQGLEFLIYFQGNSAPDKSGLPSDRFSAERTGGSVSTLTIQRTQQEDSAVYLCASSPDRVRRTEAFFGQGTRLTVV.

V usage is TRBV9 and J usage is TRBJ1-6; 7 positions agree with TRBD1. The germline CDR1 and CDR2 sequences are SGDLS and YYNGEE. The ends lost 3 bases at V and 6 bases at J; junction bases unmatched: 9. The CDR3 loop spans 16 amino acids. For the CDR3, the DNA is TGTGCCAGCAGCGCGAGACAGGGAATCGGTAATTCACCCCTCCACTTT. Protein product: CASSARQGIGNSPLHF.